The 32 T cell receptor beta chains below all came from one sample that was sequenced in a study of CD4 T cells in relation to SARS-CoV-2 and coronaviruses. Produced via immunoSEQ multiplex PCR; TCRdb's table is partial and in-frame only. The sample includes some 68,000 clones, 80% to 95% of them seen just once. The unexposed donors gave CD4+ T cells in 2011-2018, prior to COVID-19. The sequenced material came from naive CD4+ T cells from PBMCs. Subset given: naive CD4+ T cells isolated by negative enrichment. All receptors come from a human donor in good health.

This chain uses TRBV7-9 with TRBJ1-3; no clear D gene. The V and J ends lost 9 bases and 0 bases respectively, with 15 bases between them. This CDR3 has 15 amino acids. CDR1 SEHNR and CDR2 FQNEAQ come from the germline V gene (reference sequence). The chain's CDR3 is CASTTGSLSGNTIYF. DNA of the CDR3: TGTGCCAGTACCACCGGGTCCCTCTCTGGAAACACCATATATTTT.

The rearrangement uses TRBV7-3 and TRBJ2-7; 8 bases match TRBD2. The CDR3 is 14 amino acids. Germline trimming cut 5 bases from V and 3 bases from J; bases unmatched to any gene: 6. In germline, CDR1 is SGHTA, CDR2 FQGTGA. The CDR3 spells CASSLGGDGYEQYF. The CDR3 DNA reads as TGTGCCAGCAGCCTCGGGGGGGACGGCTACGAGCAGTACTTC.

The rearrangement uses TRBV6-1 and TRBJ1-4; TRBD1 is a possible D gene (5 bases). CDR3 length: 17 residues. Trimming left V 2 bases short and J 1 base short, with 14 bases between. Germline V lookup: CDR1 MNHNS, CDR2 SASEGT. The CDR3 bases are TGTGCCAGCAGTGAAAGGGCCGGGGGACTAACTAATGAAAAACTGTTTTTT. Protein: CASSERAGGLTNEKLFF.

V and J are TRBV7-3 and TRBJ2-1; TRBD2 matches 8 bases. The ends lost 3 bases at V and 4 bases at J; junction bases unmatched: 5. Germline values: CDR1 SGHTA, CDR2 FQGTGA. This CDR3 is 15 amino acids long. The DNA for the CDR3 is TGTGCCAGCAGCTTCAGCGGGGGCGAATACAATGAGCAGTTCTTC. Translation gives CASSFSGGEYNEQFF.

The chain employs TRBV7-9 and TRBJ2-3, with D hard to call. Germline V gives CDR1 SEHNR, CDR2 FQNEAQ (reference sequence). This CDR3 has 12 amino acids. V gave up 4 bases and J gave up 5 bases, with 7 bases separating them. The CDR3 region is CASSSDGDTQYF. CDR3 coding DNA: TGTGCCAGCAGCTCGGATGGAGATACGCAGTATTTT.

The V and J genes are TRBV5-6 and TRBJ1-1; D gene uncertain. V lost 2 bases, J lost 1 base, and 6 bases lay in between. Germline V lookup: CDR1 SGHDT, CDR2 YYEEEE. This CDR3 region has 13 residues. The CDR3: CASSLNSNTEAFF. The CDR3 DNA reads as TGTGCCAGCAGCTTAAATTCGAACACTGAAGCTTTCTTT.

The chain joins TRBV28 to TRBJ2-3; TRBD1 or TRBD2 may be the D gene (6 bases each). This CDR3 is built from 14 residues. Trimming took 8 bases from V and 7 from J, leaving 19 bases between them. CDR1 MDHEN and CDR2 SYDVKM come from the germline V gene. The CDR3 DNA reads as TGTGCCAGCGTTGGAGGGGGGTCCAGCCATACGCAGTATTTT. Protein: CASVGGGSSHTQYF.

This rearrangement joins TRBV5-6 to TRBJ1-1, with unresolved D. The CDR3 runs to 13 residues. Germline V gives CDR1 SGHDT, CDR2 YYEEEE. Trimming took off 9 bases at V and 2 bases at J, with 14 bases between the two ends. The CDR3 DNA reads as TGTGCCACCCGTAGGAGAGAAAACACTGAAGCTTTCTTT. Translated: CATRRRENTEAFF.

V usage is TRBV30 and J usage is TRBJ1-3; TRBD1 matches 7 bases. CDR1 is GTSNPN and CDR2 is SVGIG in the germline V gene (reference sequence). Trimming cost V 5 bases and J 2 bases; bases outside gene matches: 6. The CDR3 has 14 amino acids. The CDR3 loop reads CAWSQGLAGNTIYF. CDR3 sequence (DNA): TGTGCCTGGTCACAGGGGCTCGCTGGAAACACCATATATTTT.

V and J are TRBV7-9 and TRBJ2-7, with D maybe TRBD2 (6 bases). Germline-derived CDR1 and CDR2 are SEHNR and FQNEAQ (reference sequence). The CDR3 length is 15 residues. V was clipped by 3 bases and J by 2 bases, with 14 bases between them. For the CDR3, the DNA is TGTGCCAGCAGCTTGGGGGGTGGTAGAGCCTACGAGCAGTACTTC. Its translation: CASSLGGGRAYEQYF.

The V and J genes are TRBV25-1 and TRBJ2-6, with D unresolved. This CDR3 has 16 amino acids. Germline V lookup: CDR1 MGHDK, CDR2 SYGVNS. The V end lost 1 base, the J end lost 0 bases, and 7 bases lay between the germline ends. As DNA, the CDR3 is TGTGCCAGCAGTGAATCCAGACACTCTGGGGCCAACGTCCTGACTTTC. Amino acid sequence: CASSESRHSGANVLTF.

The chain joins TRBV7-2 to TRBJ1-2; possible D gene TRBD1, 5 bases. V was trimmed by 5 bases and J by 0 bases, leaving 13 bases between them. Germline V gene data show CDR1 as SGHTA and CDR2 as FQGNSA. This CDR3 has 15 residues. In DNA, the CDR3 is TGTGCCAGCAGCCGGCAGGGATCAGCTAACTATGGCTACACCTTC. As protein: CASSRQGSANYGYTF.

The rearrangement uses TRBV27 and TRBJ2-3; D not certain. The CDR3 contains 14 residues. Trimming cost V 5 bases and J 3 bases, with 12 bases left between them. Germline V CDR1 and CDR2: MNHEY, SMNVEV (reference sequence). CDR3 DNA sequence: TGTGCCAGCAGTCCGCTAAGTGGGACAGATACGCAGTATTTT. It codes for CASSPLSGTDTQYF.

V usage is TRBV9 and J usage is TRBJ2-5; 12 nucleotides match TRBD1. The CDR3 runs to 14 residues. CDR1 and CDR2 from the germline V gene are SGDLS and YYNGEE. Unmatched junction bases numbered 1, after V lost 3 bases and J lost 4 bases. CDR3 nucleotides: TGTGCCAGCAGCGCGGGACAGGGGGCAGAGACCCAGTACTTC. This sequence encodes CASSAGQGAETQYF.

This clone has more than one count but fewer than ten. V and J are TRBV5-1 and TRBJ1-6, with a tentative D call TRBD1 (5 bases). Trimming pared 4 bases from V and 6 bases from J, leaving 11 bases between. Germline CDR1 SGHRS, CDR2 YFSETQ. CDR3 size: 14 residues. CDR3 region: CASSPDSSNSPLHF. CDR3 nucleotides: TGCGCCAGCAGCCCAGACAGTTCTAATTCACCCCTCCACTTT.

The chain joins TRBV18 to TRBJ1-2; 7 nucleotides agree with TRBD1. The CDR3 consists of 14 residues. V lost 6 bases, J lost 3 bases, and 7 bases stayed unmatched. Germline V gives CDR1 KGHSH, CDR2 LQKENI. CDR3: CASSPGTVHYGYTF. In DNA, the CDR3 is TGTGCCAGCTCCCCCGGGACAGTCCACTATGGCTACACCTTC.

The V gene is TRBV29-1, the J gene TRBJ2-7; D is perhaps TRBD2 (5 bases). Trimming took 8 bases from V and 7 from J, leaving 18 bases between them. The CDR3 sequence is 12 residues long. The germline CDR1 and CDR2 sequences are SQVTM and ANQGSEA. The CDR3 here is CSLISPAGEQYF. The CDR3 DNA is TGCAGCTTGATCTCGCCCGCGGGTGAGCAGTACTTC.

The V and J genes are TRBV1 and TRBJ2-3. TRBV1 is a documented pseudogene. The CDR3 runs to 16 residues. This chain's CDR3 is CTSSQEWGRDPDTQYF. As DNA, the CDR3 is TGCACCAGCAGCCAAGAATGGGGCAGGGACCCTGATACGCAGTATTTT.

Only one count was recorded for this clone. The chain links TRBV19 to TRBJ1-1; D unclear. The length of the CDR3 is 11 residues. CDR1 is LNHDA, CDR2 SQIVND, per germline (reference sequence). The V end lost 3 bases, the J end lost 10 bases, and 9 bases lay between the germline ends. CDR3 protein: CASSILGSAFF. DNA of the CDR3: TGTGCCAGTAGTATTTTAGGATCAGCTTTCTTT.

This chain connects TRBV11-2 to TRBJ2-7, with D possibly being TRBD2 (5 bases). The V gene's germline CDR1 is SGHAT and CDR2 FQNNGV. The CDR3 spans 11 residues. Trimming pared 5 bases from V and 6 bases from J, leaving 8 bases between. The CDR3 sequence: CASSPEGEQYF. Written as DNA, the CDR3 is TGTGCCAGCAGCCCCGAGGGCGAGCAGTACTTC.

CDR3 protein: CASRGVEEKLFF. Written as DNA, the CDR3 is TGTGCCAGTAGAGGGGTAGAAGAAAAACTGTTTTTT. The genes are TRBV19 and TRBJ1-4, with D perhaps TRBD1 (5 bases). V shed 6 bases and J shed 8 bases, with 10 bases lying between them. CDR1 is LNHDA, CDR2 SQIVND, per germline (reference sequence). The CDR3 runs to 12 residues.

Points on this clone: The junction differs from germline at one of its ends, possibly a read error. The chain couples TRBV27 to TRBJ1-5; D unresolved. Germline CDR1 and CDR2: MNHEY and SMNVEV (reference sequence). CDR3 length: 15 amino acids. CDR3 protein: CASSVSPNSNQPQHF. CDR3 coding DNA: TGTGCCAGCAGTGTATCCCCAAATAGCAATCAGCCCCAGCATTTT.

V gene TRBV19 combines with J gene TRBJ1-1; 10 bases map to TRBD1. CDR1 LNHDA and CDR2 SQIVND come from the germline V gene (reference sequence). The CDR3 contains 14 residues. The trim removed 4 bases at V and 7 bases at J, leaving 6 bases unmatched. CDR3 region: CASSNDRGRGEAFF. CDR3 DNA: TGTGCCAGTAGTAACGACAGGGGGCGAGGTGAAGCTTTCTTT.

The chain recombines TRBV28 with TRBJ2-7; the match to TRBD2 covers 7 bases. After removal of 6 bases from V and 1 base from J, the junction contained 12 bases not matched to a gene. Germline lookup yields CDR1 MDHEN and CDR2 SYDVKM. The CDR3 covers 16 residues. CDR3 in amino acids: CASSSPHRGGSYEQYF. The CDR3 DNA sequence: TGTGCCAGCAGCTCCCCGCATAGGGGAGGGTCCTACGAGCAGTACTTC.

This sequence joins TRBV18 and TRBJ2-2; 8 bases match TRBD1. The germline CDR1 and CDR2 sequences are KGHSH and LQKENI. This CDR3 spans 14 amino acids. V trimming: 4 bases; J trimming: 9 bases; junction bases outside the gene matches: 7. In nucleotides, the CDR3 is TGTGCCAGCTCACTGGACAGGGCCTCGAGGGAGCTGTTTTTT. This sequence encodes CASSLDRASRELFF.

The chain employs TRBV6-5 and TRBJ2-3; D may be TRBD2 (5 bases). V lost 9 bases, J lost 3 bases, and 7 bases lay in between. CDR3 length: 11 amino acids. Looked up from germline, CDR1 is MNHEY and CDR2 is SVGAGI. CDR3 sequence (DNA): TGTGCCAGTGGGGAGACAGATACGCAGTATTTT. Protein: CASGETDTQYF.

The chain is built from TRBV6-2 or TRBV6-3 and TRBJ1-2; D unclear. CDR1 is MNHEY and CDR2 is SVGEGT in the germline V gene. V was pared by 6 bases and J by 4 bases, with 9 bases between. CDR3 length: 12 amino acids. CDR3 DNA sequence: TGTGCCAGCAGCCAGAGAGGCTATGGCTACACCTTC. Its translation is CASSQRGYGYTF.

This clone was observed a single time. A junction end diverges from the germline sequence, so it may reflect a read error. The chain combines TRBV9 with TRBJ1-6; 8 nucleotides agree with TRBD1. Germline V gene lookup returns CDR1 SGDLS and CDR2 YYNGEE. This CDR3 has 15 residues. The CDR3 loop reads CANSVEQGGESPLHF. In DNA form, the CDR3 reads TGTGCCAACAGCGTAGAACAGGGGGGAGAATCACCCCTCCACTTT.

The chain combines TRBV19 with TRBJ2-5; D gene uncertain. The CDR3 totals 14 residues. V was pared by 5 bases and J by 0 bases, with 10 bases between. The germline gives CDR1 LNHDA, CDR2 SQIVND (reference sequence). This chain's CDR3 is CASSPQLYQETQYF. The CDR3 DNA sequence: TGTGCCAGTAGTCCTCAGCTATACCAAGAGACCCAGTACTTC.

The gene calls are TRBV4-1 and TRBJ2-7; no firm D call. The germline V gene encodes CDR1 MGHRA and CDR2 YSYEKL. Trimming shortened V by 1 base and J by 0 bases, and 10 bases separated the two germline ends. The CDR3 extends over 15 amino acids. This chain's CDR3 is CASSQGSTPSYEQYF. DNA of the CDR3: TGCGCCAGCAGCCAAGGATCGACACCCTCCTACGAGCAGTACTTC.

This sequence joins TRBV27 and TRBJ2-5; D may be TRBD2 (5 bases). The germline gives CDR1 MNHEY, CDR2 SMNVEV (reference sequence). The V and J ends lost 3 bases and 4 bases respectively, with 9 bases between them. This CDR3 has 13 residues. The chain's CDR3 is CASSFRGSETQYF. The CDR3 DNA follows: TGTGCCAGCAGTTTTCGCGGGTCAGAGACCCAGTACTTC.

This chain connects TRBV30 to TRBJ2-1, with TRBD2 matching over 10 bases. After removal of 4 bases from V and 6 bases from J, the junction contained 3 bases not matched to a gene. CDR3 length: 13 amino acids. Germline loops: CDR1 GTSNPN, CDR2 SVGIG (reference sequence). The CDR3 DNA sequence: TGTGCCTGGACTAGCGGGAGTCTCAATGAGCAGTTCTTC. Translating gives CAWTSGSLNEQFF.